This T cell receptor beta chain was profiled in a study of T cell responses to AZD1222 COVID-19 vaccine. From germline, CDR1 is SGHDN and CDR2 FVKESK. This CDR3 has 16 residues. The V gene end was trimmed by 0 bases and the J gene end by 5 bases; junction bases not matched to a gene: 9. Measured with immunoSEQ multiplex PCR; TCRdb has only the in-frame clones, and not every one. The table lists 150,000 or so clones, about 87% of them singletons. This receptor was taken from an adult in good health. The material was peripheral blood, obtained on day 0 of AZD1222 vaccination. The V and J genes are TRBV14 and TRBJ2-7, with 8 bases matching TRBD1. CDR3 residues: CASSQEVGNRGDEQYF. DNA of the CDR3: TGTGCCAGCAGCCAAGAAGTGGGGAACAGGGGGGACGAGCAGTACTTC. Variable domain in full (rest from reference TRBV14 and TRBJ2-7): EAGVTQFPSHSVIEKGQTVTLRCDPISGHDNLYWYRRVMGKEIKFLLHFVKESKQDESGMPNNRFLAERTGGTYSTLKVQPAELEDSGVYFCASSQEVGNRGDEQYFGPGTRLTVT.